These 13 T cell receptor beta chains share one sample of origin, sequenced in a study of blood T cell repertoires in COVID-19. The table came from immunoSEQ multiplex PCR; TCRdb's copy has only in-frame clones and leaves some out. The sample lists almost 400,000 clones, 80% to 90% occurring once. Sample: peripheral blood. The receptor source for this set is a woman aged 55-70 years with COVID-19, enrolled during active disease.

The chain uses TRBV30 and TRBJ1-2; 7 nucleotides agree with TRBD1. The CDR3 runs 16 residues. The junction had 19 bases not matched to a gene; V was cut back by 4 bases and J by 8 bases. Germline values: CDR1 GTSNPN, CDR2 SVGIG (reference sequence). The CDR3 loop is CAWISAIYRGSGGYTF. DNA of the CDR3: TGTGCCTGGATTTCCGCGATCTACAGGGGATCGGGGGGCTACACCTTC.

This rearrangement joins TRBV6-4 to TRBJ1-1; possibly TRBD1 for D (5 bases). This CDR3 contains 14 residues. From germline, CDR1 is MRHNA and CDR2 SNTAGT. Trimming stripped 1 base from V and 5 bases from J, with 11 bases between. As DNA, the CDR3 is TGTGCCAGCAGTGACTGGGCAGGGCATACTGAAGCTTTCTTT. The encoded protein is CASSDWAGHTEAFF.

The rearrangement joins TRBV7-2 to TRBJ2-5; 12 bases map to TRBD2. Germline-derived CDR1 and CDR2 are SGHTA and FQGNSA. Losses at the gene ends were 5 bases for V and 5 bases for J; bases not matched to a gene: 9. The CDR3 has 16 amino acids. This CDR3 reads CASSPKGLAGMETQYF. CDR3 sequence (DNA): TGTGCCAGCAGCCCAAAAGGACTAGCGGGGATGGAGACCCAGTACTTC.

This chain joins TRBV5-4 and TRBJ1-1; 7 positions match TRBD1. The CDR3 runs to 15 residues. V lost 2 bases and J lost 5; bases outside the gene matches: 9. In germline, CDR1 is SGHNT, CDR2 YYREEE (reference sequence). CDR3 bases: TGTGCCAGCAGCTTACTTGACAGGACAGGAACTGAAGCTTTCTTT. As protein: CASSLLDRTGTEAFF. Supplemented by reference TRBV5-4 and TRBJ1-1, the full variable domain reads ETGVTQSPTHLIKTRGQQVTLRCSSQSGHNTVSWYQQALGQGPQFIFQYYREEENGRGNFPPRFSGLQFPNYSSELNVNALELDDSALYLCASSLLDRTGTEAFFGQGTRLTVV.

The chain couples TRBV6-5 to TRBJ2-1; 11 nucleotides match TRBD2. The CDR3 is 15 amino acids. V trimming: 5 bases; J trimming: 14 bases; junction bases outside the gene matches: 14. CDR1 and CDR2 from the germline V gene are MNHEY and SVGAGI. CDR3 region: CASSIPGTSGIREFF. CDR3 nucleotides: TGTGCCAGCAGTATACCCGGGACTAGCGGCATACGGGAGTTCTTC.

The rearrangement uses TRBV4-1 and TRBJ1-1; 10 nucleotides agree with TRBD1. Germline assignment: CDR1 MGHRA and CDR2 YSYEKL. CDR3 length: 17 amino acids. V shed 4 bases and J 1 base; nucleotides not matched to a gene: 9. The CDR3 sequence: CASSRGQGPESNTEAFF. The CDR3, as DNA: TGCGCCAGCAGCCGGGGACAGGGGCCCGAATCGAACACTGAAGCTTTCTTT.

There are a few counts of this clone. This chain joins TRBV7-9 and TRBJ1-3; D is uncertain. Deletions cut 0 bases from V and 1 base from J, with 13 bases between. The CDR3 length is 17 residues. Germline CDR1 SEHNR, CDR2 FQNEAQ (reference sequence). The CDR3 nucleotides read TGTGCCAGCAGCTTAGCGGGAACCGGAGGATCTGGAAACACCATATATTTT. Its translation is CASSLAGTGGSGNTIYF.

This chain links TRBV6-5 with TRBJ1-5; D remains unclear. The germline V gene has CDR1 MNHEY and CDR2 SVGAGI. The V and J ends lost 6 bases and 0 bases respectively, with 12 bases between them. The CDR3 has 15 amino acids. The CDR3 DNA reads TGTGCCAGCAGGGCCTCGCAGAATAGCAATCAGCCCCAGCATTTT. Protein sequence: CASRASQNSNQPQHF.

This clone showed up just a few times. J is TRBJ1-1 and V is TRBV27; D not certain. Germline CDR1 is MNHEY and CDR2 is SMNVEV (reference sequence). CDR3 length: 13 amino acids. V was pared by 0 bases and J by 3 bases, with 5 bases between. CDR3 residues: CASSLSPYTEAFF. In nucleotides, the CDR3 is TGTGCCAGCAGTTTATCCCCATACACTGAAGCTTTCTTT.

This clone was recorded at least ten times. The V gene is TRBV7-2, the J gene TRBJ1-5, with a possible D match to TRBD1 (6 bases). Deletions cut 10 bases from V and 6 bases from J, with 19 bases between. CDR3 length equals 14 residues. CDR1 is SGHTA and CDR2 is FQGNSA in the germline V gene. CDR3 sequence: CATNSGVPFQPQHF. The CDR3 region has the DNA TGTGCCACGAACTCAGGGGTTCCTTTTCAGCCCCAGCATTTT. The full variable domain, with the rest looked up from reference TRBV7-2 and TRBJ1-5, is GAGVSQSPSNKVTEKGKDVELRCDPISGHTALYWYRQSLGQGLEFLIYFQGNSAPDKSGLPSDRFSAERTGGSVSTLTIQRTQQEDSAVYLCATNSGVPFQPQHFGDGTRLSIL.

This rearrangement joins TRBV4-1 to TRBJ2-3, with 9 bases matching TRBD1. Per germline, CDR1 MGHRA and CDR2 YSYEKL. The CDR3 is made up of 16 amino acids. The V segment lost 4 bases and the J segment 0 bases; nucleotides outside the gene matches: 5. CDR3 in DNA: TGCGCCAGCAGCCTGCGGACAGGGGAGAGCACAGATACGCAGTATTTT. It translates to CASSLRTGESTDTQYF.

This chain connects TRBV5-1 to TRBJ2-7; D is possibly TRBD1 (6 bases). The V gene lost 7 bases and the J gene lost 3 bases, with 20 bases spanning the gap. Germline CDR1 and CDR2: SGHRS and YFSETQ. CDR3 length: 15 amino acids. The CDR3 region is CASRPRTELIYEQYF. CDR3 sequence (DNA): TGCGCCAGCCGGCCTCGGACAGAGCTCATCTACGAGCAGTACTTC. Together with reference TRBV5-1 and TRBJ2-7, the CDR3 gives the full variable domain: KAGVTQTPRYLIKTRGQQVTLSCSPISGHRSVSWYQQTPGQGLQFLFEYFSETQRNKGNFPGRFSGRQFSNSRSEMNVSTLELGDSALYLCASRPRTELIYEQYFGPGTRLTVT.

The chain carries TRBV9 and TRBJ2-2, with TRBD2 matching over 8 bases. The ends lost 2 bases at V and 7 bases at J; junction bases unmatched: 10. The germline V gene encodes CDR1 SGDLS and CDR2 YYNGEE. CDR3 length equals 16 residues. As DNA, the CDR3 is TGTGCCAGCAGCGTGTCAGCGGGGGCCCAGAGCGGGGAGCTGTTTTTT. Its translation: CASSVSAGAQSGELFF.